The rows below give T cell receptor beta chains drawn from one sample of a study of cytomegalovirus exposure and HLA in healthy donors. Generated by immunoSEQ multiplex PCR, the TCRdb table keeps only in-frame clones and is missing some. The data show roughly 110,000 clones, 75% seen once. The specimen sequenced was PBMCs. These receptors all stem from a male donor in good health and CMV-seropositive. Each CDR3 is given without its conserved first and last residue. Fields, in order: J gene, V gene, D gene, CDR3 protein. A D gene is named only where the DNA matches it firmly.

TRBJ2-7 | TRBV2 | TRBD1 | ASSDGTGDEQY
TRBJ2-2 | TRBV6-5 | TRBD1 | ASSRGQATGELF
TRBJ2-7 | TRBV30 | TRBD2 | ACDPSGRSEQY
TRBJ1-3 | TRBV5-1 | NA | ASSLGHPSSGNTIY
TRBJ1-5 | TRBV5-4 | NA | ASSPTGPLQPVLAQWPQH
TRBJ1-2 | TRBV19 | NA | ASSALQGSGYT
TRBJ2-3 | TRBV5-1 | TRBD2 | ASSLAMASGGTDTQY
TRBJ2-7 | TRBV6-5 | TRBD2 | ASTRGAGGGYEQY
TRBJ2-1 | TRBV6-1 | TRBD1 | ASSLGQGLVEQF
TRBJ1-2 | TRBV30 | NA | ALGRQTFYGYT
TRBJ2-3 | TRBV5-1 | TRBD2 | ASGKAGNVGTDTQY
TRBJ2-2 | TRBV7-3 | TRBD2 | ASSLLPAGLGTGELF
TRBJ2-1 | TRBV28 | TRBD2 | ASSTGLAGYNEQF
TRBJ2-1 | TRBV28 | TRBD2 | ASSPSPAGVYNEQF
TRBJ1-5 | TRBV15 | TRBD1 | ATSSGTGTGPQPQH
TRBJ1-5 | TRBV5-1 | TRBD1 | ASSLQGPPNQPQH
TRBJ2-7 | TRBV9 | NA | ASSARPGLSYEQY
TRBJ1-4 | TRBV9 | NA | ASSQDGLTNEKLF
TRBJ2-2 | TRBV4-3 | TRBD2 | ASSQEFGSGGAGELF
TRBJ2-5 | TRBV11-2 | TRBD2 | ASRRNSGAQETQY
TRBJ2-7 | TRBV6-5 | NA | ASRLQGAYEQY
TRBJ2-3 | TRBV7-2 | NA | ASSLIGTRTTDTQY
TRBJ1-5 | TRBV5-1 | NA | ASSLGREGQPQN
TRBJ2-1 | TRBV30 | NA | AWSLFPTSYNEQF
TRBJ1-4 | TRBV6-5 | NA | ASKDRGAQSEKLF
TRBJ1-1 | TRBV4-1 | NA | ASSQVQGWGEAF
TRBJ1-1 | TRBV4-1 | TRBD1 | ASSHYDRDTEAF
TRBJ2-1 | TRBV7-2 | TRBD2 | ASSFSGRGAYNEQF
TRBJ1-1 | TRBV30 | NA | AWSRTENTEAF
TRBJ1-5 | TRBV6-1 | NA | ASSEGVAGPYSNQPQH
TRBJ2-1 | TRBV4-3 | NA | ASSQRRGFINEQF
TRBJ1-6 | TRBV4-3 | NA | ASSQGAQGWPPLH
TRBJ2-7 | TRBV28 | NA | ASSSSGEQY
TRBJ1-4 | TRBV5-1 | TRBD1 | ACRSGTGGEKLF
TRBJ2-7 | TRBV29-1 | TRBD2 | SVDGLAGVNEQY
TRBJ2-3 | TRBV7-2 | NA | ASSLVADTQY
TRBJ2-1 | TRBV20-1 | NA | SAGEYNEQF
TRBJ1-3 | TRBV19 | NA | ASSILRDIGNTIY
TRBJ2-1 | TRBV12-5 | NA | ASATSGFYNEQF
TRBJ2-1 | TRBV9 | NA | ASSSNAGGTDEQF
TRBJ2-7 | TRBV27 | NA | ASSLSVGLSSYEQY
TRBJ2-7 | TRBV15 | TRBD2 | AIAAGVNYEQY
TRBJ2-7 | TRBV6-5 | NA | ASRKAAKGYEQY
TRBJ1-6 | TRBV4-1 | NA | ASSQVDSLSYNSPLH
TRBJ1-2 | TRBV5-1 | NA | ASSFDRNVHGYT
TRBJ1-5 | TRBV6-1 | NA | ASIISGGQPQH
TRBJ1-2 | TRBV4-3 | NA | ASSQEAGTPYGYT
TRBJ1-5 | TRBV2 | TRBD1 | ASRLAGTGYQPQH
TRBJ2-1 | TRBV9 | NA | ASSVGSHPTIEQF
TRBJ2-2 | TRBV4-1 | NA | ASSQDRAGAGGELF
TRBJ1-4 | TRBV2 | TRBD1 | ASSFGQGNEKLF
TRBJ2-2 | TRBV6-5 | NA | ASSYSAGTNTGELF
TRBJ2-3 | TRBV7-8 | TRBD2 | ASSFGTSGTPQSTQY
TRBJ2-2 | TRBV9 | NA | ASPKDTGELF
TRBJ1-1 | TRBV5-6 | NA | ASSLVSNTEAF
TRBJ2-5 | TRBV6-1 | NA | AGGGLGETQY